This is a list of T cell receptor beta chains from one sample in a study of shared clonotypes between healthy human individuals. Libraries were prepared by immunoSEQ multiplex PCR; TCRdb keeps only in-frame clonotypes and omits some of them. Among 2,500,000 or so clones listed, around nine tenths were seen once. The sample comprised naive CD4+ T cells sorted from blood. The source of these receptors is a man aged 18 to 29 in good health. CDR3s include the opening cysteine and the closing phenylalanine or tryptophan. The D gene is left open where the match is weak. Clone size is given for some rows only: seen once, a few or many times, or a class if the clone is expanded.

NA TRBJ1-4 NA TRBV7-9 TGTGCCAGCAGCTTAGTAGGCAGTGAAAAACTGTTTTTT CASSLVGSEKLFF
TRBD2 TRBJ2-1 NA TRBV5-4 TGTGCCAGCAGCTTGGATGCAGCGGGGGGGCGCAATGAGCAGTTCTTC CASSLDAAGGRNEQFF
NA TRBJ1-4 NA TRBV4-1 TGCGCCAGCAGCCCGGGACTAAATGAAAAACTGTTTTTT CASSPGLNEKLFF
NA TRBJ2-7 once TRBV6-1 TGTGCCAGCAGTGATCGACCGAACTACGAGCAGTACTTC CASSDRPNYEQYF
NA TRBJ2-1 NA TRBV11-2 TGTGCCAGCAGCTCCTCTCACAATGAGCAGTTCTTC CASSSSHNEQFF
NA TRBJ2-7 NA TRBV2 TGTGCCAGCAGCGAAAGGAGGGCCTCCAGCTACGAGCAGTACTTC CASSERRASSYEQYF
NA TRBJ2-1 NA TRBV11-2 TGTGCCAGCAGATACCGGGGGGCCGGGCTTTCCTACAATGAGCAGTTCTTC CASRYRGAGLSYNEQFF
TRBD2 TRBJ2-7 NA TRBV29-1 TGCAGCGTTGAAGGGAGAAGGCTAGCGGGAACCTACGAGCAGTACTTC CSVEGRRLAGTYEQYF
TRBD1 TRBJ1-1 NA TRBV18 TGTGCCAGCTCGCCGCGACAGGGGCTTGGCACTGAAGCTTTCTTT CASSPRQGLGTEAFF
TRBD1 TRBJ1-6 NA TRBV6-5 TGTGCCAGCAGTCAGGGACAGGGGGTTTCACCCCTCCACTTT CASSQGQGVSPLHF
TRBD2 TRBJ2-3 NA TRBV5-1 TGCGCCAGCAGCTTGGGAAGCGGGAGTTACGATACGCAGTATTTT CASSLGSGSYDTQYF
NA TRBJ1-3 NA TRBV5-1 TGCGCCAGCAGCTTGAGAGGGGTTGTTGGAAACACCATATATTTT CASSLRGVVGNTIYF
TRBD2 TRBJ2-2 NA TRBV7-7 TGTGCTAGCAGCTTGTCTAGCGGGAGATCCGGGGAGCTGTTTTTT CASSLSSGRSGELFF
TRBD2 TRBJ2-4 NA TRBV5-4 TGTGCCAGCAGCTTGGAACTAGCGGGAGAGTTGGGCAAAAACATTCAGTACTTC CASSLELAGELGKNIQYF
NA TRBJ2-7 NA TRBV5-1 TGCGCCAGCAGCTCTACCTACGAGCAGTACTTC CASSSTYEQYF
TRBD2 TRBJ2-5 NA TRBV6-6 TGTGCCAGCACCAGTGCCCGGACTAGCGGACAAGAGACCCAGTACTTC CASTSARTSGQETQYF
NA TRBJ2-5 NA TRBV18 TGTGCCAGCTCACGGGGGTCAGGCGAGACCCAGTACTTC CASSRGSGETQYF
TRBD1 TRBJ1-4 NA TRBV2 TGTGCCAGCACCCCGAGGGGGCTCACTAATGAAAAACTGTTTTTT CASTPRGLTNEKLFF
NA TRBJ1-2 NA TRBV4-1 TGCGCCAGCAGCCGGACGGAGGGGGGCGACTATGGCTACACCTTC CASSRTEGGDYGYTF
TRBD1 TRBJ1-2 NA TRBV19 TGTGCCAGTACTCCGGGGGGACAGGGGGCTTTTACGGATGGCTACACCTTC CASTPGGQGAFTDGYTF
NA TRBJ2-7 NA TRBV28 TGTGCCAGCAGAGACCAGACAGCGCCCTCCTACGAGCAGTACTTC CASRDQTAPSYEQYF
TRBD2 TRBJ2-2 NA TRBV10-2 TGCGCCAGCAGGCGGGAGATTGACACCGGGGAGCTGTTTTTT CASRREIDTGELFF
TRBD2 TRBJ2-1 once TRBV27 TGTGCCAGCAGACCTCTCGGGGGGGCGCCCAATGAGCAGTTCTTC CASRPLGGAPNEQFF
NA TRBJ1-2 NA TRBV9 TGTGCCAGCAGCGTAGATGGGGGTAGCGTAGGCTACACCTTC CASSVDGGSVGYTF
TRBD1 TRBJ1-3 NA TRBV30 TGTGCCTACGCCCCCCGGGACAGGGGGAGAAACACCATATATTTT CAYAPRDRGRNTIYF
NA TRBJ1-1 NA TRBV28 TGTGCCAGCAGTTTCGGGCGGACTGAAGCTTTCTTT CASSFGRTEAFF